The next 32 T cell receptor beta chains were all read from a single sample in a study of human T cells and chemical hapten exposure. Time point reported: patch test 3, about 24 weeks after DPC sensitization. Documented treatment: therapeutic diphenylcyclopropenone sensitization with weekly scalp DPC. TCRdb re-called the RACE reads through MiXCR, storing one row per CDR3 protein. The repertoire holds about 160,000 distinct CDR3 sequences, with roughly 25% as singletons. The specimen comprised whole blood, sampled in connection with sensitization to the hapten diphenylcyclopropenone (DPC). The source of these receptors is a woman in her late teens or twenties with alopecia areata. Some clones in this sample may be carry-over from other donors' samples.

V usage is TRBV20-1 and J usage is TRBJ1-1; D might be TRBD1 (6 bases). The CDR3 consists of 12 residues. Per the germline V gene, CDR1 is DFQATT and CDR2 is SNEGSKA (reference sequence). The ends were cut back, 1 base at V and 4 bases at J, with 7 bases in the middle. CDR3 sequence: CSARVQGTEAFF. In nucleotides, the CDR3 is TGCAGTGCTAGAGTACAGGGCACTGAAGCTTTCTTT.

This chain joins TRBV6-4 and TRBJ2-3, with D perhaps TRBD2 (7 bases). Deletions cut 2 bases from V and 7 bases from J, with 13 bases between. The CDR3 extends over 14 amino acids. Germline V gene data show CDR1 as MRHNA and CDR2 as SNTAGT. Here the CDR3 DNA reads TGTGCCAGCAGTGACGGGGGGGGGGCCAATACGCAGTATTTT. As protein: CASSDGGGANTQYF.

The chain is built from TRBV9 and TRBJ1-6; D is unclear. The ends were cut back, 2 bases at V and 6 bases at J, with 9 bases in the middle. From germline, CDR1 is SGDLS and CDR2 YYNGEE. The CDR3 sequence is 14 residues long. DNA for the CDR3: TGTGCCAGCAGCGTCGAAATGGTTAATTCACCCCTCCACTTT. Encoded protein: CASSVEMVNSPLHF.

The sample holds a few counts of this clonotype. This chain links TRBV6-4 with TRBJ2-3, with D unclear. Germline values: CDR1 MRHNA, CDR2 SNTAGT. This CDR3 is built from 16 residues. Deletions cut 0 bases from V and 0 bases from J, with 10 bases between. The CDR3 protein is CASSDSSATSTDTQYF. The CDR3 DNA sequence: TGTGCCAGCAGTGACTCTTCAGCGACTAGCACAGATACGCAGTATTTT.

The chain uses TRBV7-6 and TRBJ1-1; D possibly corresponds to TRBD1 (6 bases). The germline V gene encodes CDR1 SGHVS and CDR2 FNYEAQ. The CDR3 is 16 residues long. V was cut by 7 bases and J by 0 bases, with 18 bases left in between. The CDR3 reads CASIRDPGAMNTEAFF. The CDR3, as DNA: TGTGCCAGCATCCGAGACCCAGGGGCAATGAACACTGAAGCTTTCTTT.

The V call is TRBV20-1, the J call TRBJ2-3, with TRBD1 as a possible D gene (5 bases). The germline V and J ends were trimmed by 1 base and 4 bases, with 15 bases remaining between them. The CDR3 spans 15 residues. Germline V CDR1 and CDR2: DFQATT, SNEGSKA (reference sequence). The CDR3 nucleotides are TGCAGTGCTAGAGCCCTTTGGGGCTTGGCAGATACGCAGTATTTT. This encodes CSARALWGLADTQYF.

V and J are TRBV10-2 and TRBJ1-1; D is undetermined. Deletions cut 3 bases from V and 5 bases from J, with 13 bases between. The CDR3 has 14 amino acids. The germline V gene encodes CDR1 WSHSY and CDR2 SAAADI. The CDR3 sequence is CASSEAYPGTEAFF. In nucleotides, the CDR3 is TGCGCCAGCAGTGAAGCCTACCCCGGGACTGAAGCTTTCTTT.

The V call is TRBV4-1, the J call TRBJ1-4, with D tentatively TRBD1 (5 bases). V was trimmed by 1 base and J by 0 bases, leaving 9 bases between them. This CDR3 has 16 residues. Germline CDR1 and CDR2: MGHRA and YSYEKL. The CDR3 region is CASSQGQLATNEKLFF. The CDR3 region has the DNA TGCGCCAGCAGCCAAGGACAGCTCGCAACTAATGAAAAACTGTTTTTT.

The CDR3 DNA sequence: TGTGCCAGCAGTCGAGGGCTTTACGAGCAGTACTTC. This translates into CASSRGLYEQYF. V usage is TRBV12-3 or TRBV12-4 and J usage is TRBJ2-7, with D tentatively TRBD2 (5 bases). This CDR3 has 12 amino acids. Between the trimmed V and J ends, which lost 5 bases and 4 bases, there was a span of 9 bases.

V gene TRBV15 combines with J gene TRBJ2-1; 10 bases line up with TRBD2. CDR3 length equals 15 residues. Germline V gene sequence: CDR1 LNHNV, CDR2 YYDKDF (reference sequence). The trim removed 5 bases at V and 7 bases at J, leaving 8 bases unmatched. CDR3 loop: CATSRRVAGGNEQFF. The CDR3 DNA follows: TGTGCCACCAGCCGAAGGGTAGCGGGAGGTAATGAGCAGTTCTTC.

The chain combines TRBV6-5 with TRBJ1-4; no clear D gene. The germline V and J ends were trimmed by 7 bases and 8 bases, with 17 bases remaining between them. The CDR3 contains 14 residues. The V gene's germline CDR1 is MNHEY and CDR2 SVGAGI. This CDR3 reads CASTRTGGREKLFF. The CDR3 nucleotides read TGTGCCAGCACTCGGACGGGAGGTCGAGAAAAACTGTTTTTT.

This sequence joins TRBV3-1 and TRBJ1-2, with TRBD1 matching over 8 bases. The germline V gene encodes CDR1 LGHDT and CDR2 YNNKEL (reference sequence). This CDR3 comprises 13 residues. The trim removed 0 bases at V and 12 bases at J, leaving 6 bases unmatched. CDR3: CASSQDKTGENTF. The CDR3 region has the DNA TGTGCCAGCAGCCAAGACAAGACAGGGGAAAACACCTTC. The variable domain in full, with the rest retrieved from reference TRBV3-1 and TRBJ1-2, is DTAVSQTPKYLVTQMGNDKSIKCEQNLGHDTMYWYKQDSKKFLKIMFSYNNKELIINETVPNRFSPKSPDKAHLNLHINSLELGDSAVYFCASSQDKTGENTFGSGTRLTVV.

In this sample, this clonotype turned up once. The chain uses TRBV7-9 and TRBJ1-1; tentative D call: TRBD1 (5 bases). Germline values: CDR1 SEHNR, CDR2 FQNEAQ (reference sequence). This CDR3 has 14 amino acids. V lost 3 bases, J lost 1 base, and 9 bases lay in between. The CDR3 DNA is TGTGCCAGCAGCTTTTCCGGGACGAACACTGAAGCTTTCTTT. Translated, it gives CASSFSGTNTEAFF. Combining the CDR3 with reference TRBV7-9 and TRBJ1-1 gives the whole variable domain DTGVSQNPRHKITKRGQNVTFRCDPISEHNRLYWYRQTLGQGPEFLTYFQNEAQLEKSRLLSDRFSAERPKGSFSTLEIQRTEQGDSAMYLCASSFSGTNTEAFFGQGTRLTVV.

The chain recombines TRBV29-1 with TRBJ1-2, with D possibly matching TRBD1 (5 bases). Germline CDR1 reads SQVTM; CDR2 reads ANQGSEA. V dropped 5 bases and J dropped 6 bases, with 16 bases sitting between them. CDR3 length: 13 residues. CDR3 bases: TGCAGCGTTCTGAGGGGTGGGGAAAATGGCTACACCTTC. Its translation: CSVLRGGENGYTF.

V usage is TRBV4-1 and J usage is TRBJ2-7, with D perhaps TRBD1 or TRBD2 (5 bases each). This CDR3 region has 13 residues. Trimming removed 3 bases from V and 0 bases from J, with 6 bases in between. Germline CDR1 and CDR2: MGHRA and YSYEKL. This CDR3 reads CASSHGASYEQYF. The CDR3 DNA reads TGCGCCAGCAGCCACGGGGCCTCCTACGAGCAGTACTTC.

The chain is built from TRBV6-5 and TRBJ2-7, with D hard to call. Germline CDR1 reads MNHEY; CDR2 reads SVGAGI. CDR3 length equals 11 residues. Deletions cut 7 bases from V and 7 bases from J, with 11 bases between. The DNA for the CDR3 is TGTGCCAGCATGGGCGGCCGGGAGCAGTACTTC. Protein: CASMGGREQYF.

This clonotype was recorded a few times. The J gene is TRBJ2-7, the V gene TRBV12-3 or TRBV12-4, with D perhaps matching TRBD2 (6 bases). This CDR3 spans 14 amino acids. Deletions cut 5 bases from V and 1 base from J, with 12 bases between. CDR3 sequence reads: CASSPFRESYEQYF. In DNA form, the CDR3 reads TGTGCCAGCAGTCCTTTCCGGGAGTCCTACGAGCAGTACTTC.

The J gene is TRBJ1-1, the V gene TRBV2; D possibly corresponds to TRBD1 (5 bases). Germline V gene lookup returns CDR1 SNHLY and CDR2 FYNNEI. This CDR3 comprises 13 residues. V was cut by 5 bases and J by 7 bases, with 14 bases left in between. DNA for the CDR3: TGTGCCAGCAGTCCTGGGGCAACGAATGAAGCTTTCTTT. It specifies CASSPGATNEAFF.

The CDR3 nucleotides read TGTGCCATCAGTGAGTTGGGAGGTCGGGATACGCAGTATTTT. This translates into CAISELGGRDTQYF. The rearrangement links TRBV10-3 to TRBJ2-3; D perhaps matches TRBD2 (6 bases). V gave up 1 base and J gave up 6 bases, with 11 bases separating them. The CDR3 runs 14 residues. The germline V gene encodes CDR1 ENHRY and CDR2 SYGVKD.

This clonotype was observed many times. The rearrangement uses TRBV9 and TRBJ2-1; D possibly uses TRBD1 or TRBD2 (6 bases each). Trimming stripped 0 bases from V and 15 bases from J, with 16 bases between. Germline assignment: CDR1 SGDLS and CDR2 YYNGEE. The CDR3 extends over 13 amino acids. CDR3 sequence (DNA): TGTGCCAGCAGCGTAGGTAACAGGGAGGTGCCGTTCTTC. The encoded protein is CASSVGNREVPFF.

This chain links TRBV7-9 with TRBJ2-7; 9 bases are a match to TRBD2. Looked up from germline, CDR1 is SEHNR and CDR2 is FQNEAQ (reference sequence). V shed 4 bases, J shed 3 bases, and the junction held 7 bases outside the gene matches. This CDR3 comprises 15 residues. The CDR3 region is CASSSSSGTIYEQYF. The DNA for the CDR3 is TGTGCCAGCAGCTCCTCTAGCGGGACCATCTACGAGCAGTACTTC.

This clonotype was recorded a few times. CDR3 sequence reads: CSASRSDTQYF. CDR3 coding DNA: TGCAGTGCTTCTCGGAGTGATACGCAGTATTTT. This chain uses TRBV20-1 with TRBJ2-3, with no clear D. The CDR3 is 11 residues long. CDR1 DFQATT and CDR2 SNEGSKA come from the germline V gene (reference sequence). V dropped 5 bases and J dropped 6 bases, with 9 bases sitting between them.

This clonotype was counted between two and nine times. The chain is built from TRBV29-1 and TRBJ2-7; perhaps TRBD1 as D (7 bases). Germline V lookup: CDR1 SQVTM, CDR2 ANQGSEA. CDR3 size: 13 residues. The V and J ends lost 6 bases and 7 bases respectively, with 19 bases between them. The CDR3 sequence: CSVGGDSSVEQYF. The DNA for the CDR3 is TGCAGCGTCGGCGGGGACAGCTCCGTGGAGCAGTACTTC.

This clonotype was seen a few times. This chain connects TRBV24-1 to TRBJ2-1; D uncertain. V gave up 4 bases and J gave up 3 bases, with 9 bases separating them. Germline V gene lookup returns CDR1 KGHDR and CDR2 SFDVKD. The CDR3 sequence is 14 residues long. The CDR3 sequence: CATSDPVGYNEQFF. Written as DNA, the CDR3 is TGTGCCACCAGTGACCCCGTCGGCTACAATGAGCAGTTCTTC.

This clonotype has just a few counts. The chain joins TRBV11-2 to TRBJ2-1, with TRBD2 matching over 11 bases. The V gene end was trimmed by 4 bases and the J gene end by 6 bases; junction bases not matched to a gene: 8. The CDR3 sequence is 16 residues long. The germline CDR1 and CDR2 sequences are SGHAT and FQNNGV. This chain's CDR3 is CASSSIAGGPGNEQFF. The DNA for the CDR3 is TGTGCCAGCAGCTCAATAGCGGGAGGGCCCGGCAATGAGCAGTTCTTC.

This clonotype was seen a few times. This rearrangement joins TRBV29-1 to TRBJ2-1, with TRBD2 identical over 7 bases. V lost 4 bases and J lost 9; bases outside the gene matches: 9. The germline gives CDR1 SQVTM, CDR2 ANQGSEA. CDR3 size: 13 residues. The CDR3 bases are TGCAGCGTTGTGCGGACTAGTGATATTGAGCAGTTCTTC. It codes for CSVVRTSDIEQFF.

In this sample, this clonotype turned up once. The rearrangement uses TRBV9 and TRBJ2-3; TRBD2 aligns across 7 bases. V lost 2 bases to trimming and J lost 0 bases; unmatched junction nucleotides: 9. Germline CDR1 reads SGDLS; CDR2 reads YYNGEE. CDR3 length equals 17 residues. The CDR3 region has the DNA TGTGCCAGCAGCGTCGGGACTACCAGGACCAGCACAGATACGCAGTATTTT. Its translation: CASSVGTTRTSTDTQYF.

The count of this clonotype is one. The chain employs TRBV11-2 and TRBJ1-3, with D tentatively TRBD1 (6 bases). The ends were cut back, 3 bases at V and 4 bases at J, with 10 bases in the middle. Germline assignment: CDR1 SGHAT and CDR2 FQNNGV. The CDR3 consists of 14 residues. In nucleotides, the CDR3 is TGTGCCAGCAGCTTCAGGGGATTCGGAAACACCATATATTTT. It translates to CASSFRGFGNTIYF.

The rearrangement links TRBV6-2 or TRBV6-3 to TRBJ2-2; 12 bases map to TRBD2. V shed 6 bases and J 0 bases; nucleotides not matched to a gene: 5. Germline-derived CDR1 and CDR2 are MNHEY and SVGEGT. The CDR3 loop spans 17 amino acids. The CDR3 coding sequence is TGTGCCAGCAGCCGACTAGCGGGAGCCCCGAACACCGGGGAGCTGTTTTTT. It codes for CASSRLAGAPNTGELFF.

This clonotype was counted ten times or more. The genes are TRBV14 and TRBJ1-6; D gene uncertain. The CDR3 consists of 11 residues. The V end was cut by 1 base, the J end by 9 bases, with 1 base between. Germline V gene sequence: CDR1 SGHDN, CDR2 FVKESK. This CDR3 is CASSQGSPLHF. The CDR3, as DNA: TGTGCCAGCAGCCAAGGTTCACCCCTCCACTTT. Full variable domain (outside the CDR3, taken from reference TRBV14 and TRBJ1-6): EAGVTQFPSHSVIEKGQTVTLRCDPISGHDNLYWYRRVMGKEIKFLLHFVKESKQDESGMPNNRFLAERTGGTYSTLKVQPAELEDSGVYFCASSQGSPLHFGNGTRLTVT.

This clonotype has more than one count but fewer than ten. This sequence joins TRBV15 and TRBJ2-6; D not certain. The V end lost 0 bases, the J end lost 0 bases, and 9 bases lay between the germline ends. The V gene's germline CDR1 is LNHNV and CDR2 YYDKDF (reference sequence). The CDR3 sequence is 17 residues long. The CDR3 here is CATSREKIRSGANVLTF. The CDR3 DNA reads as TGTGCCACCAGCAGAGAAAAGATCCGCTCTGGGGCCAACGTCCTGACTTTC. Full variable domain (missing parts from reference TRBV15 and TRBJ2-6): DAMVIQNPRYQVTQFGKPVTLSCSQTLNHNVMYWYQQKSSQAPKLLFHYYDKDFNNEADTPDNFQSRRPNTSFCFLDIRSPGLGDTAMYLCATSREKIRSGANVLTFGAGSRLTVL.

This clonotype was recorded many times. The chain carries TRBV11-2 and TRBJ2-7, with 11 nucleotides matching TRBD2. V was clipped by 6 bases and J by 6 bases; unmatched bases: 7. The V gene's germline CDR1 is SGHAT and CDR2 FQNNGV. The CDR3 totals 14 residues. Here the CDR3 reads CASRIAGGPVEQYF. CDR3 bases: TGTGCCAGCAGAATAGCGGGAGGGCCGGTCGAGCAGTACTTC.